This T cell receptor beta chain was found in a study of OX40 agonist ivuxolimab in advanced cancers. The wider study: A history of anti-PD-1, anti-PD-L1 or anti-CTLA-4 therapy was acceptable, and more than 30% had some. Whole-study findings and limits: Antigens targeted by the expanded peripheral T cells were not determined.

The data were produced by immunoSEQ multiplex PCR, yet TCRdb's version contains in-frame clones alone and is incomplete. Of tens of thousands of clones in the sample, roughly 90% were seen once. This clone was counted between two and nine times. Its specificity is not known. Germline V CDR1 and CDR2: LGHNT, FRNRAP. V lost 5 bases, J lost 3 bases, and 13 bases lay in between. This CDR3 has 15 amino acids. The material was CD4+ or CD8+ T cells sorted from blood, obtained in a trial of the OX40 agonist ivuxolimab. This chain connects TRBV12-5 to TRBJ1-4, with D maybe TRBD1 (5 bases). The source of this sequence is an adult with an advanced solid tumor such as melanoma, head and neck, liver or kidney cancer. The CDR3 loop reads CASGDSWGPNEKLFF. CDR3 DNA sequence: TGTGCTAGTGGTGACTCGTGGGGACCTAATGAAAAACTGTTTTTT.